The sequence of this T cell receptor (beta chain) was determined in a study of PD-L1 blockade in urothelial cancer. About the study: About 85% of the roughly 30 patients were males with bladder-origin urothelial cancer. A median roughly 140,000 T cells were found in blood samples. General study results and limits: Pretreatment blood TCR clonality under the median forecast improved survival.

Turning to this clone: Antigen: not known.

Described time point: pretreatment peripheral blood. CDR3 size: 13 residues. The ends were cut back, 6 bases at V and 0 bases at J, with 8 bases in the middle. From germline, CDR1 is WNHNN and CDR2 SYGVQD (reference sequence). Clones were read by immunoSEQ multiplex PCR, and TCRdb kept only the in-frame ones, dropping some. The sample lists about 95,000 clones, around 87% seen once, with 2% to 2.5% in the top ten. This chain links TRBV10-1 with TRBJ1-1; D is unclear. This specimen was PBMCs, taken around atezolizumab (anti-PD-L1) treatment. The TCR sequence derives from a man between 60 and 70 years old with urothelial cancer. The CDR3 DNA sequence: TGCGCCAGCAGGGGCGAAATGAACACTGAAGCTTTCTTT. Translating gives CASRGEMNTEAFF.